What follows is one T cell receptor beta chain and its context. This sample was included in a study of blood T cell repertoires in COVID-19. For the study at large: Both acute and convalescent COVID-19 samples were obtained from the United States, Italy and Spain.

Assay: immunoSEQ multiplex PCR; the TCRdb copy retains only in-frame clones and omits some. The sample gives about 110,000 clones, less than 75% of which show up once; about 2% is in the top ten. Germline V CDR1 and CDR2: SGHRS, YFSETQ. The CDR3 contains 11 residues. Trimming left V 4 bases short and J 5 bases short, with 4 bases between. This TCR derives from a woman between 35 and 50 years old with acute or convalescent COVID-19. The source material was peripheral blood. V usage is TRBV5-1 and J usage is TRBJ2-1; D gene uncertain. Here the CDR3 DNA reads TGCGCCAGCAGCCCAGACAATGAGCAGTTCTTC. It is translated as CASSPDNEQFF.